A single sample gave rise to the 6 T cell receptor beta chains below, sequenced in a study of early T cells in non-severe SARS-CoV-2 infection. TCRdb analysed the 5' RACE reads with MiXCR anew, one entry per CDR3 protein. Among about 92,000 distinct CDR3 sequences listed, 14% were seen once. Sequencing used whole blood. The source of these receptors is an adult who was a healthcare worker with PCR-confirmed SARS-CoV-2 infection or an uninfected control (not recorded which).

This clonotype was counted many times. V gene TRBV19 combines with J gene TRBJ1-2; TRBD1 matches at 8 bases. Germline CDR1 and CDR2: LNHDA and SQIVND (reference sequence). V was pared by 1 base and J by 2 bases, with 3 bases of the junction left unmatched. CDR3 size: 15 residues. The CDR3: CASSIARTGNYGYTF. CDR3 in DNA: TGTGCCAGTAGTATAGCCCGGACAGGGAACTATGGCTACACCTTC.

This clonotype came up a few times. V is TRBV6-5 and J is TRBJ2-5; either TRBD1 or TRBD2 may supply D (5 bases each). The CDR3 extends over 14 amino acids. Germline assignment: CDR1 MNHEY and CDR2 SVGAGI. Trimming shortened V by 2 bases and J by 2 bases, and 9 bases separated the two germline ends. CDR3 DNA sequence: TGTGCCAGCAGTTACGGGGGTCTTCAAGAGACCCAGTACTTC. Protein product: CASSYGGLQETQYF.

This clonotype appeared a few times. The genes are TRBV5-1 and TRBJ2-7; D may be TRBD1 (5 bases). The ends were cut back, 0 bases at V and 2 bases at J, with 6 bases in the middle. The germline V gene has CDR1 SGHRS and CDR2 YFSETQ. CDR3 size: 13 residues. In nucleotides, the CDR3 is TGCGCCAGCAGCTTGGCAGGGACCTACGAGCAGTACTTC. This encodes CASSLAGTYEQYF.

This clonotype was counted between two and nine times. This chain joins TRBV7-8 and TRBJ1-2; possibly TRBD1 for D (5 bases). Germline CDR1 is SGHVS and CDR2 is FQNEAQ. The CDR3 consists of 16 residues. V dropped 3 bases and J dropped 3 bases, with 17 bases sitting between them. CDR3 bases: TGTGCCAGCAGCTTTACTTTCAGGGAGGCCCACTATGGCTACACCTTC. Amino acid sequence: CASSFTFREAHYGYTF.

The chain uses TRBV7-2 and TRBJ2-3; 8 bases are a match to TRBD2. The V gene end was trimmed by 3 bases and the J gene end by 4 bases; junction bases not matched to a gene: 6. CDR1 and CDR2 from the germline V gene are SGHTA and FQGNSA. The CDR3 covers 15 residues. In DNA, the CDR3 is TGTGCCAGCAGCTTGGCGGGGGGCCTGGCAGATACGCAGTATTTT. As protein: CASSLAGGLADTQYF. Full variable domain (missing parts from reference TRBV7-2 and TRBJ2-3): GAGVSQSPSNKVTEKGKDVELRCDPISGHTALYWYRQSLGQGLEFLIYFQGNSAPDKSGLPSDRFSAERTGGSVSTLTIQRTQQEDSAVYLCASSLAGGLADTQYFGPGTRLTVL.

To note about this clonotype: The conserved phenylalanine or tryptophan normally closing the CDR3 is absent here, so this likely arose from a read error. The rearrangement links TRBV7-9 to TRBJ1-1; D remains ambiguous. CDR1 SEHNR and CDR2 FQNEAQ come from the germline V gene (reference sequence). This CDR3 is 14 amino acids long. V dropped 4 bases and J dropped 7 bases, with 16 bases sitting between them. The CDR3 nucleotides are TGTGCCAGCAGCTCCCCATTTAGGGTTGATGAAGCTTTCCTT. This sequence encodes CASSSPFRVDEAFL.